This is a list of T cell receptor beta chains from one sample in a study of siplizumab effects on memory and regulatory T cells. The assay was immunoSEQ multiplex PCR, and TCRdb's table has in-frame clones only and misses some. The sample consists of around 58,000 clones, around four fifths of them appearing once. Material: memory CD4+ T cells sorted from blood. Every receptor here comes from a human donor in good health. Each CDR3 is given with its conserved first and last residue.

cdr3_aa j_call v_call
CASSIRGQGAAYNEQFF TRBJ2-1 TRBV19
CASSLAPGIQETQYF TRBJ2-5 TRBV5-1
CASSLGQGKDTQYF TRBJ2-3 TRBV5-4
CASSQDLSPGYSYEQYF TRBJ2-7 TRBV14
CASSWAAGSYEQYF TRBJ2-7 TRBV5-1
CASSTTSGGAQTQYF TRBJ2-5 TRBV6-1
CASSRDRVTNEKLFF TRBJ1-4 TRBV9
CAWGSDLGVGETQYF TRBJ2-5 TRBV30
CASSSPNRGIPLLF TRBJ1-1 TRBV11-2
CASRAMGFSGNTIYF TRBJ1-3 TRBV6-1
CASSAQDSHSYEQYF TRBJ2-7 TRBV7-6
CAISKQGAGELFF TRBJ2-2 TRBV10-3
CASSPRETGRNTEAFF TRBJ1-1 TRBV5-6
CASSEARARGDTQYF TRBJ2-3 TRBV2
CASSLGGRSAQETQYF TRBJ2-5 TRBV7-3
CSVLDRGQPQHF TRBJ1-5 TRBV29-1
CASSFRTGETDTQYF TRBJ2-3 TRBV11-3
CASSNNEQYF TRBJ2-7 TRBV21-1
CASSIGQSYGYTF TRBJ1-2 TRBV5-1
CASSPRTGDTYGYTF TRBJ1-2 TRBV7-2
CASSEATGRGLTGELFF TRBJ2-2 TRBV5-1
CASSYSQGQGDQPQHF TRBJ1-5 TRBV6-6
CASSLSATTYEQYF TRBJ2-7 TRBV7-9
CASRPIMRARQGEDTQYF TRBJ2-3 TRBV5-1
CASSPQGMKTDTQYF TRBJ2-3 TRBV5-1
CASSLSSEIDTQYF TRBJ2-3 TRBV5-1
CASSPASGGQETQYF TRBJ2-5 TRBV18
CAISESTSGNNEQFF TRBJ2-1 TRBV10-3
CASSPGGRLRTGELFF TRBJ2-2 TRBV5-4
CASKEHTSTDTQYF TRBJ2-3 TRBV2
CASSERIGTRTDTQYF TRBJ2-3 TRBV2
CASSLAGLAGGSETQYF TRBJ2-5 TRBV5-1
CASSPIDRGRNTEAFF TRBJ1-1 TRBV19